Reported below is one T cell receptor (beta chain). Its antigen is as yet unknown. Participants had chemo-refractory metastatic non-small-cell lung cancer and were treated with focal radiation plus ipilimumab CTLA-4 blockade. Produced via immunoSEQ multiplex PCR; TCRdb's table is partial and in-frame only. This repertoire shows 35,000 to 50,000 clones, roughly two thirds found once; its top ten account for roughly 25%. The sample comes from a study of radiotherapy plus CTLA-4 blockade in lung cancer. Study background: Disease control reached more than 30%, with objective responses in 15% to 20%. Overall study findings and caveats: Expansion in blood of tumor-derived TCR clones was seen after radiotherapy plus ipilimumab. The best prediction of response reportedly came from early blood T cell clone dynamics, with interferon-beta.

This clonotype was obtained from a human donor with non-small cell lung cancer who had a partial response to radiotherapy plus ipilimumab. The material sequenced was peripheral blood, taken from a patient treated with radiotherapy plus ipilimumab.

CDR3 sequence: CASSQDGEGENTEAFF. The CDR3 DNA sequence: TGCGCCAGCAGCCAAGATGGGGAGGGTGAGAACACTGAAGCTTTCTTT. The chain combines TRBV4-3 with TRBJ1-1; D is uncertain. Trimming left V 0 bases short and J 1 base short, with 12 bases between. This CDR3 region has 16 residues. CDR1 and CDR2 from the germline V gene are LGHNA and YSLEER.